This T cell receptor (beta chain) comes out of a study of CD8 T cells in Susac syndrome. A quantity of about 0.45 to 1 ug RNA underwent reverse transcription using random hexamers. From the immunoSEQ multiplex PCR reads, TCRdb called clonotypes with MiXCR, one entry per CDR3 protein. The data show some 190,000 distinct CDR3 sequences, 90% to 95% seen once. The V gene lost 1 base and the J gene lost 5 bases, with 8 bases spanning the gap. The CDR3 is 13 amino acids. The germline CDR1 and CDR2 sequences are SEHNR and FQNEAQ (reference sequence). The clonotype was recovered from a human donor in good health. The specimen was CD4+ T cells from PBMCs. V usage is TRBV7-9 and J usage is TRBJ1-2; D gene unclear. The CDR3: CASSLEEAYGYTF. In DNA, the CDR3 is TGTGCCAGCAGCTTAGAGGAGGCGTATGGCTACACCTTC.